One T cell receptor beta chain is described in this entry. The antigen is undetermined. Sequencing was performed with immunoSEQ multiplex PCR; in TCRdb, only in-frame clones are kept and a portion is missing. Of 120,000 to 150,000 clones in the sample, approximately 94% are singletons; the top ten hold 1.5% to 2%. Germline V lookup: CDR1 ENHRY, CDR2 SYGVKD. The CDR3 contains 14 residues. Trimming stripped 3 bases from V and 7 bases from J, with 15 bases between. This specimen belongs to a study of T cell responses to AZD1222 COVID-19 vaccine. General observations from the study: Regions 160-218 and 743-854 dominated among vaccine-associated CD4 TCRs spanning spike.

The sequencing here drew on peripheral blood, taken on day 0 of AZD1222 vaccination. This clonotype was obtained from an adult in good health. This chain connects TRBV10-3 to TRBJ1-2; no firm D call. As DNA, the CDR3 is TGTGCCATCAGTGACCAACCGGGAGGTCTTGGCTACACCTTC. Translated, it gives CAISDQPGGLGYTF.